Each of the 13 T cell receptor beta chains below was sequenced from the same sample in a study of OX40 agonist ivuxolimab in advanced cancers. Method: immunoSEQ multiplex PCR; TCRdb's copy keeps in-frame clones and lacks some. The table includes tens of thousands of clones, about 85% detected once. Sequencing was performed on CD4+ or CD8+ T cells sorted from blood, taken in a trial of the OX40 agonist ivuxolimab. These receptor sequences come from an adult with an advanced solid tumor such as melanoma, head and neck, liver or kidney cancer.

Worth noting for this clone: The junction does not match germline at one end; this may be a read error. CDR3 protein: CASSYTANAGELFF. CDR3 DNA sequence: TGTGCCAGCAGTTATACAGCGAACGCCGGGGAGCTGTTTTTT. The V gene is TRBV2, the J gene TRBJ2-2, with D unresolved. The CDR3 runs to 14 residues. CDR1 SNHLY and CDR2 FYNNEI come from the germline V gene.

This rearrangement joins TRBV6-4 to TRBJ2-3, with D possibly being TRBD1 (6 bases). The CDR3 has 14 amino acids. Germline V gene data show CDR1 as MRHNA and CDR2 as SNTAGT. Between the trimmed V and J ends, which lost 9 bases and 1 base, there was a span of 14 bases. CDR3 sequence (DNA): TGTGCCAGACCTAGGGGGTTACGCACAGATACGCAGTATTTT. Amino acid sequence: CARPRGLRTDTQYF.

The chain couples TRBV7-6 to TRBJ2-2, with 7 bases that match TRBD2. V gave up 2 bases and J gave up 5 bases; unmatched junction bases: 5. This CDR3 is 15 amino acids long. Looked up from germline, CDR1 is SGHVS and CDR2 is FNYEAQ. The CDR3 sequence is CASSLSGDVTGELFF. The CDR3 nucleotides read TGTGCCAGCAGCTTAAGCGGGGATGTAACCGGGGAGCTGTTTTTT.

The chain joins TRBV5-1 to TRBJ1-5; 8 bases fit TRBD1. The germline gives CDR1 SGHRS, CDR2 YFSETQ. CDR3 size: 15 residues. Trimming at V came to 3 bases and at J to 2 bases, leaving 4 bases not matched to a gene. Here the CDR3 reads CASSYGTGGNQPQHF. CDR3 DNA: TGCGCCAGCAGCTACGGGACAGGCGGCAATCAGCCCCAGCATTTT. The full variable domain, in which reference TRBV5-1 and TRBJ1-5 provide the parts outside the CDR3, is KAGVTQTPRYLIKTRGQQVTLSCSPISGHRSVSWYQQTPGQGLQFLFEYFSETQRNKGNFPGRFSGRQFSNSRSEMNVSTLELGDSALYLCASSYGTGGNQPQHFGDGTRLSIL.

The CDR3 reads CASSLEGTRFRTGSGNTIYF. CDR3 DNA: TGCGCCAGCAGCTTGGAGGGGACCCGGTTCAGGACAGGCTCTGGAAACACCATATATTTT. This chain connects TRBV5-1 to TRBJ1-3; 7 bases map to TRBD1. There are 20 residues in the CDR3. The ends lost 0 bases at V and 0 bases at J; junction bases unmatched: 15. Germline V gene data show CDR1 as SGHRS and CDR2 as YFSETQ.

This clone came up once. This chain uses TRBV5-1 with TRBJ2-2; 10 nucleotides match TRBD1. V shed 4 bases and J 3 bases; nucleotides not matched to a gene: 6. The germline V gene encodes CDR1 SGHRS and CDR2 YFSETQ. The CDR3 is made up of 16 amino acids. This chain's CDR3 is CASSPPGTGDTGELFF. Here the CDR3 DNA reads TGCGCCAGCAGCCCCCCCGGGACAGGGGACACCGGGGAGCTGTTTTTT.

V is TRBV29-1 and J is TRBJ2-1; D not certain. The CDR3 consists of 11 residues. CDR1 and CDR2 (germline): SQVTM, ANQGSEA. Trimming shortened V by 8 bases and J by 4 bases, and 9 bases separated the two germline ends. The CDR3 loop reads CSTARYNEQFF. CDR3 DNA: TGCAGCACAGCCCGATACAATGAGCAGTTCTTC.

The chain is built from TRBV27 and TRBJ1-5; D remains ambiguous. Germline CDR1 is MNHEY and CDR2 is SMNVEV (reference sequence). Trimming took off 3 bases at V and 3 bases at J, with 9 bases between the two ends. This CDR3 is 14 amino acids long. CDR3 bases: TGTGCCAGCAGTTTTTTAGGGTCCAATCAGCCCCAGCATTTT. Translation gives CASSFLGSNQPQHF.

The chain carries TRBV9 and TRBJ2-5; D possibly uses TRBD1 or TRBD2 (5 bases each). Germline CDR1 is SGDLS and CDR2 is YYNGEE. This CDR3 spans 15 amino acids. V was shortened by 4 bases and J by 7 bases, with 20 bases between the two germline ends. The CDR3 sequence is CASSSTQAASGTQYF. As DNA, the CDR3 is TGTGCCAGCAGCTCGACACAGGCCGCGAGCGGGACCCAGTACTTC.

CDR3 bases: TGTGCCAGCAGCATTGACGGTCCGCTAAATTCACCCCTCCACTTT. This gives the protein CASSIDGPLNSPLHF. This chain links TRBV7-6 with TRBJ1-6; D gene ambiguous. Germline CDR1 SGHVS, CDR2 FNYEAQ. The ends were cut back, 5 bases at V and 7 bases at J, with 15 bases in the middle. The CDR3 runs to 15 residues.

The chain joins TRBV4-3 to TRBJ2-7; the match to TRBD1 covers 7 bases. Germline CDR1 is LGHNA and CDR2 is YSLEER. CDR3 length: 15 residues. V lost 1 base, J lost 2 bases, and 5 bases stayed unmatched. CDR3 loop: CASSQGQGETYEQYF. The CDR3 DNA reads TGCGCCAGCAGCCAAGGGCAGGGGGAGACCTACGAGCAGTACTTC.

The V call is TRBV7-9, the J call TRBJ2-7, with a weak D call TRBD1 (5 bases). CDR1 is SEHNR, CDR2 FQNEAQ, per germline (reference sequence). Trimming removed 1 base from V and 6 bases from J, with 10 bases in between. The CDR3 runs 13 residues. This chain's CDR3 is CASSLETGREQYF. The CDR3 region has the DNA TGTGCCAGCAGCTTAGAAACAGGTCGCGAGCAGTACTTC.

The V and J genes are TRBV5-1 and TRBJ2-3; D is ambiguous. Germline lookup yields CDR1 SGHRS and CDR2 YFSETQ. The CDR3 covers 12 residues. V lost 3 bases, J lost 0 bases, and 2 bases lay in between. CDR3 in amino acids: CASSSSTDTQYF. The CDR3 coding sequence is TGCGCCAGCAGCTCTAGCACAGATACGCAGTATTTT.